Included here is one T cell receptor (beta chain) sequence, with context. The junction differs from germline at one of its ends, possibly a read error. Generated by immunoSEQ multiplex PCR, the TCRdb table keeps only in-frame clones and is missing some. The table records approximately 240,000 clones, 75% to 90% of them present only once. Individuals drawn from approximately 22 US areas were roughly 18 to 95 years old. Researchers sorted participants into cohorts using their self-reported clinical history. The CDR3 covers 17 residues. The germline V gene has CDR1 MGHDK and CDR2 SYGVNS. The data were taken from a study of blood T cell repertoires in COVID-19. In the study overall: Acute and convalescent COVID-19 samples came from the United States, Italy and Spain.

The V gene is TRBV25-1, the J gene TRBJ2-3; TRBD2 might be the D (6 bases). The sequenced sample was PBMCs or T cells enriched from blood (not recorded which). This TCR derives from a woman aged 18-29 years in a cohort exposed to, infected with or recovered from COVID-19 (not recorded which). The CDR3 coding sequence is TGTGCCAGCAGCGAATTATCGGGAGAACCAGGAGGAGATACGCAGTATTTT. As protein: CASSELSGEPGGDTQYF.